The 23 T cell receptor beta chains listed next were all sequenced from one sample in a study of blood T cells in healthy people across ages (dated by TCRdb to 2013 to 2016). Receptor libraries were prepared by 5' RACE. Sequencing took place on an Illumina HiSeq 2500. A second roughly 7 to 11 cycle PCR used a sample-barcoded 5' primer and a J-beta primer mix. Through fastp at Q25 and MiXCR, TCRdb rebuilt clones from the public reads, retaining in-frame beta chains. All rows with the same CDR3 protein become a single entry with the most common DNA and genes. The table for this sample lists approximately 1.5 million distinct CDR3 sequences; approximately 42% of them were counted only once. The ten largest account for 4% of the sample. Specimen: blood. Receptors originate from a woman younger than 30 in good health.

The chain links TRBV20-1 to TRBJ2-7; 9 nucleotides match TRBD2. The CDR3 runs 16 residues. Germline loops: CDR1 DFQATT, CDR2 SNEGSKA (reference sequence). The V gene end was trimmed by 3 bases and the J gene end by 0 bases; junction bases not matched to a gene: 9. The CDR3 loop is CSARKTSGRRSYEQYF. As DNA, the CDR3 is TGCAGTGCTAGGAAGACTAGCGGACGTCGCTCCTACGAGCAGTACTTC.

This clonotype occurred a few times. V gene TRBV7-2 combines with J gene TRBJ2-1; 7 nucleotides align to TRBD1. V lost 5 bases to trimming and J lost 9 bases; unmatched junction nucleotides: 16. This CDR3 spans 16 amino acids. Per the germline V gene, CDR1 is SGHTA and CDR2 is FQGNSA. The CDR3 reads CASSLFGDSASFEQFF. CDR3 coding DNA: TGTGCCAGCAGCCTTTTTGGGGACAGCGCTAGCTTTGAGCAGTTCTTC.

The chain combines TRBV10-3 with TRBJ2-2, with TRBD2 identical over 10 bases. Germline V lookup: CDR1 ENHRY, CDR2 SYGVKD. V lost 4 bases to trimming and J lost 2 bases; unmatched junction nucleotides: 4. The CDR3 has 16 residues. The CDR3: CAISVTSGVNTGELFF. Here the CDR3 DNA reads TGTGCCATCAGTGTTACTAGCGGGGTTAACACCGGGGAGCTGTTTTTT.

This clonotype was seen only a few times. V is TRBV5-6 and J is TRBJ2-3; D remains ambiguous. Germline V gene data show CDR1 as SGHDT and CDR2 as YYEEEE. The CDR3 sequence is 15 residues long. V was trimmed by 0 bases and J by 4 bases, leaving 12 bases between them. The CDR3 DNA follows: TGTGCCAGCAGCTTGGGGTGGCCGCACCCAGATACGCAGTATTTT. Translated, it gives CASSLGWPHPDTQYF.

The rearrangement uses TRBV6-6 and TRBJ1-5; D is perhaps TRBD1 (6 bases). This CDR3 spans 14 amino acids. The germline V and J ends were trimmed by 4 bases and 5 bases, with 12 bases remaining between them. CDR1 is MNHNY and CDR2 is SVGAGI in the germline V gene (reference sequence). The CDR3: CASSFPRGDQPQHF. For the CDR3, the DNA is TGTGCCAGCAGTTTCCCGAGGGGGGATCAGCCCCAGCATTTT.

The J gene is TRBJ2-3, the V gene TRBV6-6; 7 positions match TRBD2. Trimming at V came to 5 bases and at J to 5 bases, leaving 7 bases not matched to a gene. This CDR3 contains 14 residues. Germline V gene data show CDR1 as MNHNY and CDR2 as SVGAGI (reference sequence). CDR3 in amino acids: CASSLLALGDTQYF. DNA for the CDR3: TGTGCCAGCAGTCTACTAGCGCTTGGAGATACGCAGTATTTT.

V gene TRBV7-2 combines with J gene TRBJ1-3, with D unresolved. V was trimmed by 3 bases and J by 6 bases, leaving 9 bases between them. CDR1 is SGHTA and CDR2 is FQGNSA in the germline V gene. The CDR3 is 13 residues long. The CDR3 sequence: CASSFFLQNTIYF. The CDR3 DNA reads TGTGCCAGCAGCTTCTTTTTGCAAAACACCATATATTTT.

The V and J genes are TRBV5-6 and TRBJ2-4; D might be TRBD1 (5 bases). The V end lost 4 bases, the J end lost 8 bases, and 16 bases lay between the germline ends. This CDR3 is 14 amino acids long. Germline CDR1 SGHDT, CDR2 YYEEEE. The CDR3 spells CASSTGPGSDIQYF. The CDR3 bases are TGTGCCAGCAGCACCGGACCAGGGTCCGACATTCAGTACTTC. Using reference TRBV5-6 and TRBJ2-4 for the parts outside the CDR3, the full variable domain is DAGVTQSPTHLIKTRGQQVTLRCSPKSGHDTVSWYQQALGQGPQFIFQYYEEEERQRGNFPDRFSGHQFPNYSSELNVNALLLGDSALYLCASSTGPGSDIQYFGAGTRLSVL.

The rearrangement joins TRBV7-2 to TRBJ2-1, with D unclear. With 5 bases removed from V and 9 bases from J, the gap between germline ends came to 8 bases. This CDR3 has 11 amino acids. Germline V gene sequence: CDR1 SGHTA, CDR2 FQGNSA. CDR3 nucleotide sequence: TGTGCCAGCAGCGGGTCGGGTGAGCAGTTCTTC. Translated: CASSGSGEQFF.

CDR3 sequence (DNA): TGTGCCAGCAGCCAAGAGTTGCTCCATAGCACAGATACGCAGTATTTT. Protein product: CASSQELLHSTDTQYF. The genes are TRBV4-2 and TRBJ2-3; D uncertain. V gave up 0 bases and J gave up 0 bases, with 10 bases separating them. Per germline, CDR1 LGHNA and CDR2 YNFKEQ. The CDR3 sequence is 16 residues long.

The table lists this clonotype with many counts. This chain links TRBV7-9 with TRBJ2-1; D is undetermined. Germline V CDR1 and CDR2: SEHNR, FQNEAQ (reference sequence). The CDR3 extends over 12 amino acids. The V gene lost 5 bases and the J gene lost 4 bases, with 6 bases spanning the gap. The CDR3 sequence is CASSTQYNEQFF. CDR3 nucleotide sequence: TGTGCCAGCAGCACTCAGTACAATGAGCAGTTCTTC. The variable domain in full, with the rest retrieved from reference TRBV7-9 and TRBJ2-1, is DTGVSQNPRHKITKRGQNVTFRCDPISEHNRLYWYRQTLGQGPEFLTYFQNEAQLEKSRLLSDRFSAERPKGSFSTLEIQRTEQGDSAMYLCASSTQYNEQFFGPGTRLTVL.

This clonotype showed up just a few times. The junction and the germline gene differ at one end; a read error may be behind it. The rearrangement joins TRBV5-8 to TRBJ2-1; no firm D call. The germline V gene encodes CDR1 SGHTS and CDR2 YDEGEE. This CDR3 has 15 residues. CDR3 nucleotides: TGTGCCAGCAGCTTCAACAGTCCTCCCTACAATGAACAGTTCTTC. This encodes CASSFNSPPYNEQFF.

This clonotype was detected ten times or more. This chain uses TRBV29-1 with TRBJ1-2, with D tentatively TRBD1 (6 bases). Germline V gene data show CDR1 as SQVTM and CDR2 as ANQGSEA. The ends were cut back, 4 bases at V and 5 bases at J, with 14 bases in the middle. The CDR3 runs 13 residues. The CDR3 spells CSVADRTRYGYTF. The CDR3 DNA is TGCAGCGTTGCAGACAGGACCCGTTATGGCTACACCTTC.

This chain connects TRBV5-5 to TRBJ1-1; the match to TRBD1 covers 9 bases. V gave up 4 bases and J gave up 2 bases; unmatched junction bases: 12. CDR1 is SGHKS and CDR2 is YYEKEE in the germline V gene (reference sequence). The CDR3 is 17 amino acids. As DNA, the CDR3 is TGTGCCAGCAGCGACGAGGGACAGGGAGTGAGTAACACTGAAGCTTTCTTT. It specifies CASSDEGQGVSNTEAFF.

There are a few counts of this clonotype. CDR3 residues: CASSQEVIAERGNEQYF. CDR3 DNA sequence: TGCGCCAGCAGCCAAGAAGTGATAGCGGAGAGGGGCAATGAGCAGTACTTC. The chain couples TRBV4-3 to TRBJ2-1; D is perhaps TRBD2 (6 bases). The end of the DNA fits TRBJ2-7 better, so the J call may be wrong. CDR3 length: 17 amino acids. Germline assignment: CDR1 LGHNA and CDR2 YSLEER.

The chain links TRBV20-1 to TRBJ2-5, with TRBD2 as a possible D gene (6 bases). The J call may be mistaken, given a closer DNA end match to TRBJ2-4. Germline assignment: CDR1 DFQATT and CDR2 SNEGSKA (reference sequence). The CDR3 loop spans 14 amino acids. CDR3: CSATPGLAKNIQYF. In DNA form, the CDR3 reads TGCAGTGCTACGCCGGGACTAGCCAAAAACATTCAGTACTTC.

This clonotype was counted between two and nine times. The rearrangement joins TRBV20-1 to TRBJ1-2; no clear D. CDR1 and CDR2 (germline): DFQATT, SNEGSKA (reference sequence). Trimming removed 3 bases from V and 0 bases from J, with 8 bases in between. The CDR3 is 13 amino acids. The CDR3 sequence: CSASRGTNYGYTF. The CDR3 DNA is TGCAGTGCTAGTCGAGGGACTAACTATGGCTACACCTTC.

The chain combines TRBV15 with TRBJ2-7; TRBD2 agrees at 7 bases. The V gene's germline CDR1 is LNHNV and CDR2 YYDKDF (reference sequence). The CDR3 covers 14 residues. After removal of 2 bases from V and 4 bases from J, the junction contained 5 bases not matched to a gene. CDR3: CATSRRSGTYEQYF. The CDR3 DNA reads TGTGCCACCAGCAGAAGAAGCGGGACTTACGAGCAGTACTTC.

This rearrangement joins TRBV11-1 to TRBJ2-4, with unresolved D. The end of the DNA fits TRBJ2-5 better, so the J call may be wrong. Germline lookup yields CDR1 SGHAT and CDR2 FQDESV (reference sequence). The CDR3 is 15 amino acids. The CDR3 spells CASSLSFRARETQYF. The CDR3 coding sequence is TGTGCCAGCAGCTTATCATTCCGGGCTCGAGAGACCCAGTACTTC.

The V and J genes are TRBV24-1 and TRBJ2-3, with TRBD1 matching 10 bases. Per the germline V gene, CDR1 is KGHDR and CDR2 is SFDVKD. This CDR3 has 16 amino acids. V was pared by 0 bases and J by 5 bases, with 4 bases of the junction left unmatched. The CDR3 sequence: CATSDLGTGVGDTQYF. CDR3 nucleotide sequence: TGTGCCACCAGTGATTTGGGGACAGGGGTGGGAGATACGCAGTATTTT.

The chain is built from TRBV7-9 and TRBJ2-3; no firm D call. The germline V gene has CDR1 SEHNR and CDR2 FQNEAQ (reference sequence). The CDR3 has 16 amino acids. Trimming removed 4 bases from V and 0 bases from J, with 14 bases in between. Here the CDR3 reads CASSYPTVTSTDTQYF. DNA of the CDR3: TGTGCCAGCAGCTATCCGACCGTTACAAGCACAGATACGCAGTATTTT.

This chain uses TRBV5-1 with TRBJ2-3; 12 bases fit TRBD2. Trimming cost V 2 bases and J 2 bases; bases outside gene matches: 3. CDR3 size: 16 residues. Germline CDR1 is SGHRS and CDR2 is YFSETQ. The CDR3 coding sequence is TGCGCCAGCAGCTTTCTAGCGGGAGGGGACACAGATACGCAGTATTTT. Protein: CASSFLAGGDTDTQYF.

This clonotype was counted only a few times. The chain has TRBV20-1 and TRBJ1-4; 7 nucleotides agree with TRBD1. CDR1 is DFQATT, CDR2 SNEGSKA, per germline (reference sequence). The ends lost 7 bases at V and 5 bases at J; junction bases unmatched: 7. The CDR3 extends over 13 amino acids. The DNA for the CDR3 is TGCAGTGTCTCGGGACAGAGAAATGAAAAACTGTTTTTT. It specifies CSVSGQRNEKLFF.